These T cell receptor beta chains were read from a single sample in a study of cytomegalovirus exposure and HLA in healthy donors. Measured with immunoSEQ multiplex PCR; TCRdb has only the in-frame clones, and not every one. Of about 180,000 clones in the sample, roughly three quarters were seen once. The sequenced sample consisted of PBMCs. Every receptor here comes from a male donor in good health and CMV-seronegative. The conserved cysteine and the conserved F or W are not part of the CDR3 here. The D gene is left open where the match is weak.

v_gene	j_gene	len	d_gene	CDR3aa
TRBV18	TRBJ1-5	15	TRBD1	ASSQTQSGTVNQPQH
TRBV29-1	TRBJ2-1	14	TRBD2	SVEALPSGRYNEQF
TRBV11-2	TRBJ2-1	13	.	ASSILDYYYNEQF
TRBV30	TRBJ1-1	11	TRBD1	AWTRGPYTEAF
TRBV18	TRBJ1-1	12	.	ASSPTNMNTEAF
TRBV4-2	TRBJ2-7	12	.	ASSQEDSSYEQY
TRBV4-1	TRBJ2-1	13	.	ASSQESGPYNEQF
TRBV5-4	TRBJ1-2	12	.	ASSLEGRDHGYT
TRBV7-9	TRBJ1-1	12	.	ASSLARGHTEAF
TRBV10-1	TRBJ2-1	13	.	ASSGGSSSYNEQF
TRBV6-5	TRBJ2-6	13	.	ASSSGLSGANVLT
TRBV4-3	TRBJ2-3	14	TRBD2	ASSQDPGLETDTQY
TRBV29-1	TRBJ1-1	11	.	SVEQGFGTEAF
TRBV12-5	TRBJ2-7	13	TRBD2	ASGPGLAAAYEQY
TRBV30	TRBJ1-5	12	.	AWSVLGQSQPQH
TRBV9	TRBJ1-4	10	.	ASSAPARGTI
TRBV4-1	TRBJ1-2	12	TRBD1	ASSHQDRVRGYT
TRBV7-3	TRBJ2-2	12	.	ASSTGLRVGELF
TRBV30	TRBJ2-6	13	.	AWGGGGAGANVLT
TRBV30	TRBJ1-2	11	.	AWSVSANYGYT
TRBV28	TRBJ1-4	13	.	ASSLSSRGAEKLF
TRBV14	TRBJ2-7	10	.	ASSPTSYEQY
TRBV7-9	TRBJ2-4	11	.	ASSERADSFQY
TRBV28	TRBJ2-7	16	TRBD2	ASSSAGAGGSLGYEQY
TRBV7-3	TRBJ2-3	13	.	ASSFSGGMPDTQY
TRBV6-4	TRBJ2-5	10	.	ASSVDFPTQY
TRBV7-9	TRBJ2-7	12	.	ASSLEFAGYEQY
TRBV9	TRBJ2-7	14	TRBD1	ASSVGPGQASYEQY
TRBV7-8	TRBJ2-1	13	.	ASSLVTGLYNEQF
TRBV4-1	TRBJ1-6	15	.	ASSPVFSEGVNSPLH
TRBV2	TRBJ2-3	16	TRBD2	ASRQSRVSGGPADTQY
TRBV6-5	TRBJ2-1	13	TRBD1	ASRVGTGDYNEQF
TRBV7-9	TRBJ2-1	10	.	ASSLSSDEQF
TRBV30	TRBJ2-7	11	.	AWAQGGPYEQY
TRBV15	TRBJ2-7	11	.	ATTRVGAYEQY
TRBV18	TRBJ2-7	14	TRBD2	ASSPRTSGASYEQY